This T cell receptor beta chain was captured by sequencing in a study of T cell changes during pregnancy in multiple sclerosis (dated by TCRdb to between 2018 and 2021). In terms of the full investigation: The study looked at changes in the T cell repertoire across pregnancy in women with multiple sclerosis.

The library was produced with the immunoSEQ multiplex PCR assay. Imported from immuneACCESS, the table was reduced by TCRdb to in-frame sequences with V and J called. These copies leave out some clones; in studies compared against another copy, an unresolved V gene accounts for under half, and the cause of the remainder is not known. This sample holds about 22,000 clones; about 93% were observed only once. The ten largest make up roughly 6.1% of the sample. Worth noting for this clone: The specificity of this receptor is unknown. Base qualities are missing; no much larger clone stands one base away.

Trimming accounts for 3 bases at V and 7 bases at J, while the number of junction bases matched to no gene is 6. The germline V gene yields KGHSH for CDR1 and LQKENI for CDR2. The CDR3, cysteine through phenylalanine, is 13 amino acids long. Solely the CDR3 DNA is kept, with 39 bases framed from the first base. This sequence was found in a female donor with multiple sclerosis, enrolled in a pregnancy study. The rearrangement combines TRBV18 with TRBJ2-7; TRBD2 aligns with 7 central bases. The material sequenced was CD8+ T cells from peripheral blood mononuclear cells, taken in the third trimester of pregnancy. This receptor carries the CDR3 CASSPGGSGEQYF. The sequenced DNA: TGTGCCAGCTCACCGGGCGGGAGTGGTGAGCAGTACTTC.